This T cell receptor beta chain appears in the sequencing data of a study of immune evolution from preneoplasia to lung adenocarcinoma. Study-wide results and caveats: T cell clonality was higher in KRAS-mutant than EGFR-mutant or wild-type nodules. Normal lung had highest clonality; later lesions appeared denser, more diverse.

V lost 0 bases, J lost 4 bases, and 1 base stayed unmatched. CDR3 length equals 13 residues. Germline CDR1 and CDR2: GTSNPN and SVGIG (reference sequence). On this clone: Its target is not known. This CDR3 is also generated by other DNA sequences in the sample.

Profiling relied on immunoSEQ multiplex PCR, and the TCRdb table lists in-frame clones only, not all of them. The sample records around 12,000 clones, approximately 82% being singletons. The clonotype was recovered from a person aged 70 to 80 with lung adenocarcinoma. The chain combines TRBV30 with TRBJ1-1, with TRBD1 matching over 8 bases. The sequencing input was FFPE minimally invasive lung adenocarcinoma tissue. CDR3: CAWSVTGGTEAFF. In nucleotides, the CDR3 is TGTGCCTGGAGTGTAACAGGGGGCACTGAAGCTTTCTTT.